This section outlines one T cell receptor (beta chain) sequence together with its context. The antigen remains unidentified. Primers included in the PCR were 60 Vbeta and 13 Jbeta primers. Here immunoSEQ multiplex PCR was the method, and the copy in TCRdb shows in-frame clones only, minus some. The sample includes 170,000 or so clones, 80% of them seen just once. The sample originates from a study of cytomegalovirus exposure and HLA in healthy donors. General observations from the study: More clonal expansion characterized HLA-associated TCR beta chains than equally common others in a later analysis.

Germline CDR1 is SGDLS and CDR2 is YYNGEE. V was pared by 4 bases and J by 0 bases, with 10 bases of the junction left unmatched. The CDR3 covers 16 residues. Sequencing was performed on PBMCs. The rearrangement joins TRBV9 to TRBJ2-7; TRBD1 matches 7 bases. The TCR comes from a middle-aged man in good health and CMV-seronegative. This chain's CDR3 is CASSPRPGTASYEQYF. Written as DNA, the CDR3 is TGTGCCAGCAGCCCACGCCCCGGGACAGCCTCCTACGAGCAGTACTTC.